This TCR beta chain was captured in a study of T-cell memory formation after mild COVID-19. With 3 bases removed from V and 7 bases from J, the gap between germline ends came to 22 bases. The CDR3 runs to 17 residues. Germline V gives CDR1 DFQATT, CDR2 SNEGSKA (reference sequence). This clonotype was counted ten times or more. TCRdb itself ran the 5' RACE reads through MiXCR, one entry per CDR3 protein. The sample includes roughly 500,000 distinct CDR3 sequences, roughly 21% of them seen just once. The source is an adult woman who had mild COVID-19 (a few samples of this study predate the infection). Cell type and time point are not known. V is TRBV20-1 and J is TRBJ1-6; D perhaps matches TRBD1 (5 bases). The material sequenced was PBMCs or a T cell subset sorted from them (not recorded which). This CDR3 reads CSASNPYQGVGNSPLHF. The CDR3 region has the DNA TGCAGTGCTAGCAACCCCTACCAGGGAGTGGGGAATTCACCCCTCCACTTT.